These 20 T cell receptor beta chains share one sample of origin, sequenced in a study of beta chain features in type 1 diabetes. Study results and caveats: In all four CD4+ subsets, TCRB CDR3 length was significantly, moderately reduced in type 1 diabetes.

These receptors' targets are unknown. Of the isolated RNA, all was reverse transcribed, and so the sequenced material was expressed TCRB transcripts. Data came from immunoSEQ multiplex PCR; TCRdb stores just in-frame clones and leaves some out. The data show about 230,000 clones, 16% seen once. Sequenced input: naive CD4+ T cells from blood. These receptors all stem from a man aged 25-45 years with type 1 diabetes.

This clone was counted a single time. CDR3 amino acids: CAWSTSGYGYTF. In nucleotides, the CDR3 is TGTGCCTGGAGTACGAGCGGCTATGGCTACACCTTC. This chain joins TRBV30 and TRBJ1-2; D ambiguous. Germline assignment: CDR1 GTSNPN and CDR2 SVGIG (reference sequence). The CDR3 spans 12 residues. V was clipped by 2 bases and J by 4 bases, with 8 bases between them. Drawing the rest from reference TRBV30 and TRBJ1-2, the complete variable domain is SQTIHQWPATLVQPVGSPLSLECTVEGTSNPNLYWYRQAAGRGLQLLFYSVGIGQISSEVPQNLSASRPQDRQFILSSKKLLLSDSGFYLCAWSTSGYGYTFGSGTRLTVV.

The rearrangement uses TRBV11-1 and TRBJ2-5; D gene ambiguous. This CDR3 region has 13 residues. Germline values: CDR1 SGHAT, CDR2 FQDESV (reference sequence). The V end was cut by 3 bases, the J end by 3 bases, with 8 bases between. CDR3 residues: CASSLNSKETQYF. The CDR3 DNA sequence: TGTGCCAGCAGCTTGAACAGTAAAGAGACCCAGTACTTC.

This clone was counted a few times. The chain recombines TRBV19 with TRBJ1-2, with D unclear. This CDR3 has 12 residues. Germline loops: CDR1 LNHDA, CDR2 SQIVND (reference sequence). V was trimmed by 6 bases and J by 1 base, leaving 6 bases between them. DNA of the CDR3: TGTGCCAGTAGCCCCGATAACTATGGCTACACCTTC. Protein sequence: CASSPDNYGYTF. The whole variable domain, filled in from reference TRBV19 and TRBJ1-2, reads DGGITQSPKYLFRKEGQNVTLSCEQNLNHDAMYWYRQDPGQGLRLIYYSQIVNDFQKGDIAEGYSVSREKKESFPLTVTSAQKNPTAFYLCASSPDNYGYTFGSGTRLTVV.

This clone was seen only a few times. This chain joins TRBV30 and TRBJ2-2; possible D gene TRBD1, 6 bases. V shed 3 bases and J shed 4 bases, with 15 bases lying between them. The CDR3 covers 15 residues. CDR1 is GTSNPN and CDR2 is SVGIG in the germline V gene (reference sequence). This CDR3 is CAWRPRGMVTGELFF. CDR3 nucleotide sequence: TGTGCCTGGAGACCCAGGGGAATGGTCACCGGGGAGCTGTTTTTT.

The chain recombines TRBV29-1 with TRBJ2-3; 7 bases line up with TRBD1. Trimming took 7 bases from V and 3 from J; bases not matched to a gene: 4. The CDR3 totals 12 residues. Per the germline V gene, CDR1 is SQVTM and CDR2 is ANQGSEA. The CDR3 region has the DNA TGCAGCGGCCGGACAGGAACAGATACGCAGTATTTT. Translation: CSGRTGTDTQYF.

Only a few counts were recorded for this clone. The same CDR3 also results from other DNA sequences found in this sample. The V and J genes are TRBV29-1 and TRBJ2-7, with 11 nucleotides matching TRBD2. The CDR3 is 14 amino acids. The germline gives CDR1 SQVTM, CDR2 ANQGSEA. Germline trimming cut 7 bases from V and 2 bases from J; bases unmatched to any gene: 7. The CDR3 bases are TGCAGCGCCTATAGCGGGAGGGCTCCCTACGAGCAGTACTTC. It codes for CSAYSGRAPYEQYF.

The chain recombines TRBV13 with TRBJ1-4, with 7 bases aligning to TRBD1. The germline gives CDR1 PRHDT, CDR2 FYEKMQ (reference sequence). This CDR3 is built from 17 residues. J was trimmed by 5 bases and V by 0 bases; bases with no gene match: 9. In DNA, the CDR3 is TGTGCCAGCAGCTTAGGAACCGTGGGACAGTCAAATGAAAAACTGTTTTTT. Its protein product is CASSLGTVGQSNEKLFF.

This clone has only a few counts. The CDR3 spells CAWNIQGAGETQYF. The DNA for the CDR3 is TGTGCCTGGAACATTCAGGGGGCTGGGGAGACCCAGTACTTC. The rearrangement links TRBV30 to TRBJ2-5; 8 bases align to TRBD1. The CDR3 is made up of 14 amino acids. CDR1 is GTSNPN, CDR2 SVGIG, per germline (reference sequence). The trim removed 4 bases at V and 5 bases at J, leaving 9 bases unmatched.

This clone was observed a handful of times. V is TRBV5-1 and J is TRBJ2-1, with D possibly being TRBD1 (5 bases). V was trimmed by 0 bases and J by 12 bases, leaving 16 bases between them. Germline-derived CDR1 and CDR2 are SGHRS and YFSETQ. The CDR3 sequence is 14 residues long. DNA for the CDR3: TGCGCCAGCAGCTTGGTGGGCCAACCCACAGGGCAGTTCTTC. It specifies CASSLVGQPTGQFF.

The sample holds a few counts of this clone. CDR3 in amino acids: CASSQKETQYF. CDR3 sequence (DNA): TGTGCCAGCAGTCAGAAAGAGACCCAGTACTTC. The J gene is TRBJ2-5, the V gene TRBV6-6, with unresolved D. The length of the CDR3 is 11 residues. The germline CDR1 and CDR2 sequences are MNHNY and SVGAGI (reference sequence). Deletions cut 5 bases from V and 3 bases from J, with 4 bases between.

The V and J genes are TRBV19 and TRBJ2-2; D is unresolved. Germline CDR1 is LNHDA and CDR2 is SQIVND (reference sequence). The germline V and J ends were trimmed by 7 bases and 2 bases, with 11 bases remaining between them. This CDR3 is built from 14 residues. The CDR3 DNA follows: TGTGCCAGTAAGGCCCAGAGAAACACCGGGGAGCTGTTTTTT. This encodes CASKAQRNTGELFF.

This clone was counted between two and nine times. This chain joins TRBV27 and TRBJ2-2; D gene ambiguous. Germline assignment: CDR1 MNHEY and CDR2 SMNVEV (reference sequence). V gave up 6 bases and J gave up 3 bases, with 2 bases separating them. This CDR3 is built from 11 residues. The CDR3 spells CASRHTGELFF. The CDR3, as DNA: TGTGCCAGCAGGCACACCGGGGAGCTGTTTTTT.

This sequence joins TRBV18 and TRBJ1-1, with D possibly TRBD1 on 6 matching bases. CDR1 KGHSH and CDR2 LQKENI come from the germline V gene. V lost 3 bases and J lost 4, with 15 bases in between. The CDR3 has 15 amino acids. CDR3 sequence reads: CASSPRGAEGTEAFF. The DNA of the CDR3 is TGTGCCAGCTCACCGCGGGGGGCAGAGGGCACTGAAGCTTTCTTT.

The V gene is TRBV19, the J gene TRBJ1-5, with 8 bases aligning to TRBD1. V lost 7 bases, J lost 1 base, and 0 bases stayed unmatched. CDR1 and CDR2 from the germline V gene are LNHDA and SQIVND (reference sequence). This CDR3 has 13 amino acids. The CDR3 region is CASTGGSNQPQHF. In DNA form, the CDR3 reads TGTGCCAGTACAGGGGGCAGCAATCAGCCCCAGCATTTT.

This clone was seen a handful of times. This sequence joins TRBV30 and TRBJ2-5, with TRBD1 matching over 7 bases. Germline loops: CDR1 GTSNPN, CDR2 SVGIG (reference sequence). J gave up 2 bases and V 2 bases, and 8 bases lay outside the gene matches. This CDR3 is built from 15 residues. The DNA of the CDR3 is TGTGCCTGGAGTCCCCGGGACAGATTACAAGAGACCCAGTACTTC. This gives the protein CAWSPRDRLQETQYF.

This clone was seen only a few times. This sequence joins TRBV18 and TRBJ1-3, with 8 bases that match TRBD1. The CDR3 sequence is 13 residues long. The V gene end was trimmed by 5 bases and the J gene end by 8 bases; junction bases not matched to a gene: 5. CDR1 and CDR2 (germline): KGHSH, LQKENI. The CDR3 loop reads CASSSDRVDTIYF. The DNA of the CDR3 is TGTGCCAGCTCATCGGACAGGGTAGACACCATATATTTT.

The rearrangement links TRBV4-3 to TRBJ2-7, with 7 bases aligning to TRBD2. Germline CDR1 and CDR2: LGHNA and YSLEER. J gave up 2 bases and V 4 bases, and 8 bases lay outside the gene matches. The CDR3 is made up of 15 amino acids. CDR3 in amino acids: CASSPVAGGPYEQYF. The DNA of the CDR3 is TGCGCCAGCAGCCCCGTAGCGGGTGGCCCCTACGAGCAGTACTTC.

CDR3 amino acids: CASSLRDVVSNSYEQYF. In DNA, the CDR3 is TGTGCCAGCAGCTTGCGAGACGTAGTGAGTAACTCCTACGAGCAGTACTTC. The rearrangement uses TRBV7-9 and TRBJ2-7; unclear D gene. Germline V gene lookup returns CDR1 SEHNR and CDR2 FQNEAQ (reference sequence). The CDR3 contains 17 residues. Trimming pared 3 bases from V and 0 bases from J, leaving 18 bases between.

The chain has TRBV25-1 and TRBJ1-2, with 7 bases fitting TRBD1. The germline CDR1 and CDR2 sequences are MGHDK and SYGVNS. The CDR3 covers 12 residues. J gave up 8 bases and V 7 bases, and 7 bases lay outside the gene matches. DNA of the CDR3: TGTGCCAGCATGAAGGTAGGGGGCGGCTACACCTTC. This encodes CASMKVGGGYTF.

The chain has TRBV6-5 and TRBJ1-2; the D is unclear. Germline V gene sequence: CDR1 MNHEY, CDR2 SVGAGI. The CDR3 extends over 16 amino acids. V dropped 1 base and J dropped 0 bases, with 12 bases sitting between them. The CDR3 sequence is CASSYWPHGANYGYTF. CDR3 coding DNA: TGTGCCAGCAGTTACTGGCCTCATGGAGCTAACTATGGCTACACCTTC.